This entry features one T cell receptor beta chain sequence. Its antigen remains unknown. This specimen comes from a study of PD-L1 blockade in urothelial cancer. Study at large: The median T cell count in blood samples was more than 140,000. Study observations and caveats: Greater 3-week expansion of tumor-associated blood clones was recorded for durable-benefit patients.

Deletions cut 7 bases from V and 4 bases from J, with 19 bases between. Germline V gene lookup returns CDR1 LNHDA and CDR2 SQIVND (reference sequence). The CDR3 spans 15 residues. The investigators introduced synthetic TCR analog templates into each PCR as spikes. Assay: immunoSEQ multiplex PCR; the TCRdb copy retains only in-frame clones and omits some. The repertoire consists of 85,000 to 130,000 clones, with 91% occurring once and the leading ten covering approximately 1%. All patients carried locally advanced or metastatic urothelial carcinoma. Source: PBMCs, taken around atezolizumab (anti-PD-L1) treatment. The J gene is TRBJ1-2, the V gene TRBV19; TRBD1 might be the D (6 bases). The clonotype comes from a woman at least 80 years old with urothelial cancer. This CDR3 is CASNGYREPPYGYTF. Here the CDR3 DNA reads TGTGCCAGTAACGGGTACAGGGAACCTCCCTATGGCTACACCTTC.